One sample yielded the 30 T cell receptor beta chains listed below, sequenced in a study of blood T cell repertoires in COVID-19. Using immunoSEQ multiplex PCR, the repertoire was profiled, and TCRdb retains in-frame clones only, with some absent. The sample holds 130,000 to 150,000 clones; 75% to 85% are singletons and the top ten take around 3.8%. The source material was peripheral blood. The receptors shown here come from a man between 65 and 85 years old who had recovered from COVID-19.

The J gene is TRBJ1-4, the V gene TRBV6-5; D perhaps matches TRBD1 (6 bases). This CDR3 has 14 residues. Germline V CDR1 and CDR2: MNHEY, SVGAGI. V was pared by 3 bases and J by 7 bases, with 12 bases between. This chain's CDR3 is CASSYLQGSEKLFF. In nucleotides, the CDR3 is TGTGCCAGCAGTTATCTACAGGGCAGTGAAAAACTGTTTTTT.

The CDR3 nucleotides are TGTGCCAGCAGTGACGGGTACGAGCAGTACTTC. It specifies CASSDGYEQYF. This chain joins TRBV7-9 and TRBJ2-7, with D uncertain. From germline, CDR1 is SEHNR and CDR2 FQNEAQ (reference sequence). The length of the CDR3 is 11 residues. Trimming stripped 6 bases from V and 4 bases from J, with 7 bases between.

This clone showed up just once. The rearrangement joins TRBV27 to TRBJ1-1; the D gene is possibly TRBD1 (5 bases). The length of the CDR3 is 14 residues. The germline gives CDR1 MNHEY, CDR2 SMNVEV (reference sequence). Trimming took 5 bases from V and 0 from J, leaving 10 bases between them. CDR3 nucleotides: TGTGCCAGCAGTAAAGGACATCTGAACACTGAAGCTTTCTTT. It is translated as CASSKGHLNTEAFF.

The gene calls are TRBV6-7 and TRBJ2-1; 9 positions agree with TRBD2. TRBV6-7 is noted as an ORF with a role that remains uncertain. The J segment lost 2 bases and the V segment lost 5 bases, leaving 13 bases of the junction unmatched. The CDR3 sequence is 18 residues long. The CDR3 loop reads CASSILGSGSRTYNEQFF. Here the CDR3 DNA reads TGTGCCAGCAGTATACTAGGTAGCGGGAGTAGGACCTACAATGAGCAGTTCTTC.

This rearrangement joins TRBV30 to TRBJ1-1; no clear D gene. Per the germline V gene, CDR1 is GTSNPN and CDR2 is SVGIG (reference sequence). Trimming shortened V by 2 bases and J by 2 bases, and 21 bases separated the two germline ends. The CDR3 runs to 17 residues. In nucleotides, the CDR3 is TGTGCCTGGAGTTATATGGTTTCGCAAACTTATAACACTGAAGCTTTCTTT. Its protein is CAWSYMVSQTYNTEAFF. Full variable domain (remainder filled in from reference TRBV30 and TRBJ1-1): SQTIHQWPATLVQPVGSPLSLECTVEGTSNPNLYWYRQAAGRGLQLLFYSVGIGQISSEVPQNLSASRPQDRQFILSSKKLLLSDSGFYLCAWSYMVSQTYNTEAFFGQGTRLTVV.

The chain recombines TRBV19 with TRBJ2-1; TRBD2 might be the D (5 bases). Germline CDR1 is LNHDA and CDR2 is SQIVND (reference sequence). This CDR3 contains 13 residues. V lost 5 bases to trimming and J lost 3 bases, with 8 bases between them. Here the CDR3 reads CASSSRGYNEQFF. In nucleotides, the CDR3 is TGTGCCAGTAGTTCCCGGGGCTACAATGAGCAGTTCTTC.

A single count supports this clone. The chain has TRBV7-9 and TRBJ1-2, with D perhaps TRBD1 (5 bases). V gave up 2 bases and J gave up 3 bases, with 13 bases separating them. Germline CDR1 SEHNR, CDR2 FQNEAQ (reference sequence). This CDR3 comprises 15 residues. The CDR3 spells CASSLPGRGDYGYTF. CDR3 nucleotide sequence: TGTGCCAGCAGCTTACCAGGGCGCGGGGACTATGGCTACACCTTC.

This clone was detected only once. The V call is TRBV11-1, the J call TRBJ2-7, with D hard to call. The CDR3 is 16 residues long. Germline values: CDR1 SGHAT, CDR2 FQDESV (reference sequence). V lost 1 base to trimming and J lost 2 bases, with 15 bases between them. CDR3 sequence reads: CASSLGSSPSTYEQYF. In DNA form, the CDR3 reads TGTGCCAGCAGCTTAGGGTCCTCCCCCAGTACCTACGAGCAGTACTTC.

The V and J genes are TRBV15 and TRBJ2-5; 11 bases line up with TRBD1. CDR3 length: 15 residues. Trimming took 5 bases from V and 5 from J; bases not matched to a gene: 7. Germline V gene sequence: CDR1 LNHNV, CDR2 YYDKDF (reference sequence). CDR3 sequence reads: CATSQGQGARETQYF. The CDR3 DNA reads TGTGCCACCAGCCAAGGACAGGGGGCAAGGGAGACCCAGTACTTC.

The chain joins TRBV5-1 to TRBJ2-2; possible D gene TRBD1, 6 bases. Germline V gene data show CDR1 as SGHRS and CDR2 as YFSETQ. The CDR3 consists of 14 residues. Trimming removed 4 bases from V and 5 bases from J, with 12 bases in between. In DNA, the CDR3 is TGCGCCAGCAGCCCCAATACAGGGACCGGGGAGCTGTTTTTT. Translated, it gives CASSPNTGTGELFF.

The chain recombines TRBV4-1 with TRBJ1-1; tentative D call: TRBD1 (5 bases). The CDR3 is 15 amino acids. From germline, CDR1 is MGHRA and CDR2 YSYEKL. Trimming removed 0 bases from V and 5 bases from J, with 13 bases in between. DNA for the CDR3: TGCGCCAGCAGCCAAGATATGGGGCTGGGGACTGAAGCTTTCTTT. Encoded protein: CASSQDMGLGTEAFF.

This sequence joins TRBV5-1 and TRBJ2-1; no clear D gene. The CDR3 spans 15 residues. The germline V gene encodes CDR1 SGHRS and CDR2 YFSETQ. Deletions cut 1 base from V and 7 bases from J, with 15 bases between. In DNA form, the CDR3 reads TGCGCCAGCAGCTTGCTGTCGGGTAGGTGGAATGAGCAGTTCTTC. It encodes CASSLLSGRWNEQFF.

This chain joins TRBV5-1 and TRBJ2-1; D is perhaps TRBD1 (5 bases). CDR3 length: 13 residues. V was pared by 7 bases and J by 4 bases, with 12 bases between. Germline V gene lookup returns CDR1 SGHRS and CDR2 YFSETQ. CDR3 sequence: CASGKQEYNEQFF. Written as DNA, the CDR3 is TGCGCCAGCGGTAAACAGGAATACAATGAGCAGTTCTTC.

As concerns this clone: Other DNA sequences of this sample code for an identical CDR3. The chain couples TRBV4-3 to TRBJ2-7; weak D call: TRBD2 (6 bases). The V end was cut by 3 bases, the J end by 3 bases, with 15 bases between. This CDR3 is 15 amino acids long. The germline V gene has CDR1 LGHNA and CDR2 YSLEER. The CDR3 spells CASSQGVGSGYEQYF. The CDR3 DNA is TGCGCCAGCAGCCAGGGGGTGGGTAGCGGCTACGAGCAGTACTTC.

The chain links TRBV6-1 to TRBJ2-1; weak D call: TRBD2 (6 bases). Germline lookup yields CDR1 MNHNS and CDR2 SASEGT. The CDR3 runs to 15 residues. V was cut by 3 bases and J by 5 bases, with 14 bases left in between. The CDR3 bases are TGTGCCAGCAGTGACGGGGTAGCGGCGAACAATGAGCAGTTCTTC. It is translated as CASSDGVAANNEQFF.

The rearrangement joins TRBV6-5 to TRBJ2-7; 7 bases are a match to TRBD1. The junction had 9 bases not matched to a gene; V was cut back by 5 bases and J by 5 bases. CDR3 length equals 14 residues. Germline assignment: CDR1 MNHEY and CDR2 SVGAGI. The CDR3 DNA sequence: TGTGCCAGCAGTAACAGGGGCTTAATGGACGAGCAGTACTTC. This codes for CASSNRGLMDEQYF.

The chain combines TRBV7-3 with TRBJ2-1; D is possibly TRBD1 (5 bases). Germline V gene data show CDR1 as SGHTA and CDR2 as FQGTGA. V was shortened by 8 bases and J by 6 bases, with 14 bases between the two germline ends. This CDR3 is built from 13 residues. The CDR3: CASSQGHLNEQFF. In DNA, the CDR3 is TGTGCCAGCTCCCAAGGACACCTCAATGAGCAGTTCTTC.

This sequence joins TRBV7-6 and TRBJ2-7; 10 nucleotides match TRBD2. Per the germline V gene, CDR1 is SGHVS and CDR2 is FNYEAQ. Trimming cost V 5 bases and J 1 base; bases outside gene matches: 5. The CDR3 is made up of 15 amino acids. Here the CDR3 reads CASSQLAGTSYEQYF. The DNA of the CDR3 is TGTGCCAGCAGCCAACTAGCGGGAACATCCTACGAGCAGTACTTC.

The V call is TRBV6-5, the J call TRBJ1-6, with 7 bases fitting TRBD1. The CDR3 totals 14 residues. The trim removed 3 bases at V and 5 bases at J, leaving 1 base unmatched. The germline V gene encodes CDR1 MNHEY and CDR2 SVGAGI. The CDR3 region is CASSYQGDNSPLHF. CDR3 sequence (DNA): TGTGCCAGCAGTTATCAGGGGGATAATTCACCCCTCCACTTT.

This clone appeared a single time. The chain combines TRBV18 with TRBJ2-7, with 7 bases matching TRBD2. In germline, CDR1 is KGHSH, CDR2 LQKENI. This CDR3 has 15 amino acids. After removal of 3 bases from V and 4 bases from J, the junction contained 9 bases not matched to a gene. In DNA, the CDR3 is TGTGCCAGCTCACCTTGGGAGGGCCAATTATACGAGCAGTACTTC. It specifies CASSPWEGQLYEQYF.

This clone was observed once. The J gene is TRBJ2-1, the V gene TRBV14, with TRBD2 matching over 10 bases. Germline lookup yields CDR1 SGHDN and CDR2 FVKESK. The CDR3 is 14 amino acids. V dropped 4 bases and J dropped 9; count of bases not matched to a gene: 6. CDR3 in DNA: TGTGCCAGCAGCCTACTAGCGGGAACCGGTGAGCAGTTCTTC. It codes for CASSLLAGTGEQFF.

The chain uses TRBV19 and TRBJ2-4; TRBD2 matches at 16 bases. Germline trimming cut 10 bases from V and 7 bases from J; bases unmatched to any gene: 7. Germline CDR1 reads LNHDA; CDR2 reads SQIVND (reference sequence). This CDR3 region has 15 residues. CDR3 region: CATKGLAGGQNIQYF. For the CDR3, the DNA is TGTGCCACAAAGGGACTAGCGGGAGGGCAGAACATTCAGTACTTC. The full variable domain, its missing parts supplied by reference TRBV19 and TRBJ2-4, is DGGITQSPKYLFRKEGQNVTLSCEQNLNHDAMYWYRQDPGQGLRLIYYSQIVNDFQKGDIAEGYSVSREKKESFPLTVTSAQKNPTAFYLCATKGLAGGQNIQYFGAGTRLSVL.

In nucleotides, the CDR3 is TGTGCCAGCAGACCCTCCGACAGGGGAGATAATGAAAAACTGTTTTTT. This encodes CASRPSDRGDNEKLFF. V gene TRBV6-6 combines with J gene TRBJ1-4; the match to TRBD1 covers 8 bases. V was pared by 6 bases and J by 4 bases, with 10 bases of the junction left unmatched. Germline loops: CDR1 MNHNY, CDR2 SVGAGI (reference sequence). The CDR3 consists of 16 residues.

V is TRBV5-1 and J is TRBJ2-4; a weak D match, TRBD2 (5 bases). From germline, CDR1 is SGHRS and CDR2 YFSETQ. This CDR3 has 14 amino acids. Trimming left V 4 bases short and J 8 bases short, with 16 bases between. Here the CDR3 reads CASSIRTGNDIQYF. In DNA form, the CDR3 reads TGCGCCAGCAGCATACGGACTGGGAACGACATTCAGTACTTC.

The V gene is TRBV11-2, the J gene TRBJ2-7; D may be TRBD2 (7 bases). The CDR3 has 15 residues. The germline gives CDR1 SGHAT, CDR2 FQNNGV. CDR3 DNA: TGTGCTTCCAGCTCCGATACCGGGGGGCTCTACGAGCAGTACTTC. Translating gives CASSSDTGGLYEQYF.

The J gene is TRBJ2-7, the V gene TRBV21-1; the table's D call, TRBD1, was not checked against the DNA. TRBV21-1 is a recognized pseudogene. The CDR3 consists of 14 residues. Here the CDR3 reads CASSTSGTATKQYF. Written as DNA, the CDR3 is TGTGCCAGCAGCACATCCGGGACAGCCACAAAGCAGTACTTC.

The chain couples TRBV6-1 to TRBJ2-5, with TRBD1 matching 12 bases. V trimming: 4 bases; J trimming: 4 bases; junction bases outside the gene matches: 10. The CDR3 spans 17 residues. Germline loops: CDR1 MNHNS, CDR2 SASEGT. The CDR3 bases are TGTGCCAGCAGTGTACACACCGGGACAGGGGGCGGAGAGACCCAGTACTTC. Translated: CASSVHTGTGGGETQYF.

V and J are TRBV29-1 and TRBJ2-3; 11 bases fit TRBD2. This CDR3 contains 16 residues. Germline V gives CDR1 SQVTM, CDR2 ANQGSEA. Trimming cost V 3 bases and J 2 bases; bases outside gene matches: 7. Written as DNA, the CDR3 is TGCAGCGTTGAGGGGCTACTAGCGGGAGCCACAGATACGCAGTATTTT. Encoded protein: CSVEGLLAGATDTQYF.

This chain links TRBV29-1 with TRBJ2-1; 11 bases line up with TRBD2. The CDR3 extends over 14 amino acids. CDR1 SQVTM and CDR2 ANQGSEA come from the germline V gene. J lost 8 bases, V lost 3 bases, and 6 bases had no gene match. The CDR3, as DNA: TGCAGCGTTGATGGAACTAGCGGGAGCCATGAGCAGTTCTTC. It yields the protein CSVDGTSGSHEQFF.

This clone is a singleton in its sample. CDR3 in amino acids: CASHRDRPYEQYF. The CDR3 region has the DNA TGTGCCTCCCACCGGGACAGGCCCTACGAGCAGTACTTC. The V gene is TRBV30, the J gene TRBJ2-7, with TRBD1 matching over 8 bases. The CDR3 extends over 13 amino acids. V shed 7 bases, J shed 2 bases, and the junction held 7 bases outside the gene matches. From germline, CDR1 is GTSNPN and CDR2 SVGIG (reference sequence).